The 5 T cell receptor beta chains given below trace back to one sample, sequenced in a study of tumor and adjacent non-tumor tissue in lung cancer. TCRbeta libraries were built with three rounds of nested PCR, modified from ARM-PCR. TCRdb analysed the multiplex PCR reads with MiXCR anew, one entry per CDR3 protein. The data show 100,000 or so distinct CDR3 sequences, around three fifths seen once. This sample's RNA came from whole unsorted tissue. The normal lung tissue was taken more than 3 cm from the tumor edge. Sequencing was done on a sample of distant non-tumor lung tissue. All receptors come from a young man with non-small cell lung cancer.

This clonotype was counted a single time. This may arise from a read error, as a much more abundant clone is one base away. The chain has TRBV20-1 and TRBJ1-1, with 7 bases matching TRBD1. This CDR3 is 14 amino acids long. Germline values: CDR1 DFQATT, CDR2 SNEGSKA (reference sequence). The CDR3 protein is CSAKYRGVDTVAFF. The CDR3 DNA follows: TGCAGTGCTAAATACAGGGGTGTGGACACTGTAGCTTTCTTT.

This chain uses TRBV6-2 or TRBV6-3 with TRBJ2-7; the D gene is possibly TRBD2 (6 bases). Germline CDR1 reads MNHEY; CDR2 reads SVGEGT. CDR3 length equals 15 residues. The CDR3 bases are TGTGCTAGCGGTGACTACTCGGCCGTGAACTACGAGCAGTACTTC. Translating gives CASGDYSAVNYEQYF.

This clonotype occurred a few times. This may stem from a read error, because a much larger clone lies one nucleotide away. The rearrangement joins TRBV4-1 to TRBJ2-5; D is perhaps TRBD1 (8 bases). Germline values: CDR1 MGHRA, CDR2 YSYEKL. CDR3 length equals 15 residues. CDR3 in amino acids: CASSPITGGGETQCF. Written as DNA, the CDR3 is TGCGCCAGCAGCCCGATTACAGGGGGGGGAGAGACCCAGTGCTTC.

The chain couples TRBV5-4 to TRBJ2-3; TRBD2 matches 8 bases. This CDR3 region has 18 residues. The germline V gene encodes CDR1 SGHNT and CDR2 YYREEE (reference sequence). Trimming at V came to 5 bases and at J to 4 bases, leaving 18 bases not matched to a gene. CDR3 sequence: CASSSAPAGEPGSDTQYF. The DNA for the CDR3 is TGTGCCAGCAGTTCGGCACCAGCGGGGGAGCCAGGGTCAGATACGCAGTATTTT.

This clonotype appeared many times. The chain is built from TRBV5-5 and TRBJ2-1; a weak D match, TRBD1 (6 bases). The CDR3 has 14 amino acids. CDR1 and CDR2 from the germline V gene are SGHKS and YYEKEE (reference sequence). The ends were cut back, 4 bases at V and 4 bases at J, with 12 bases in the middle. In DNA, the CDR3 is TGTGCCAGCAGCAACAGGGTCGGTTACAATGAGCAGTTCTTC. It specifies CASSNRVGYNEQFF.